The entry below gives a single T cell receptor beta chain sequence along with its context. Its antigen specificity is not known. No base quality information exists; no much larger clone differs at one position. The germline ends are 3 bases apart after V is trimmed by 3 bases and J by 0 bases. The CDR3 holds 12 amino acids from the cysteine to the phenylalanine. Only the CDR3 portion is preserved as DNA: 36 bases, with reading frame beginning at the first base. CDR1 and CDR2 were assigned from the germline V gene (reference sequence) as WNHNN and SYGVQD. The entry originates in a study of OX40 agonist ivuxolimab in advanced cancers. About the full investigation: Ivuxolimab was an agonistic, fully human IgG2 monoclonal antibody directed against OX40 (CD134), a costimulatory receptor. Intravenous ivuxolimab was administered to patients every 2 weeks at six dose levels: 0.01, 0.1, 0.3, 1.5, 3 and 10 mg/kg. Of the approximately 50 dose-escalation patients, hepatocellular carcinoma was present in around 20, melanoma in approximately 15, renal cell carcinoma in 9 and head and neck cancer in 9. A male proportion of approximately 83% and a mean age of around 60 years, ranging from roughly 23 to 80, were recorded for the dose-escalation cohort. Prior anti-PD-1, anti-PD-L1 or anti-CTLA-4 therapy was permitted, and approximately 39% of dose-escalation patients had received checkpoint inhibitors. Three dose-escalation patients achieved partial responses, one with hepatocellular carcinoma and two with cutaneous melanoma. The purpose of peripheral TCRbeta sequencing was to test whether ivuxolimab changed TCR sequence diversity and led to clonal T-cell expansion. The paper covers the monotherapy dose-escalation part of the phase I ivuxolimab trial, which included N of about 56 patients. Paper-wide results and their limitations: In the 0.1-3.0 mg/kg groups, partial responders had among the lowest normalized peripheral clonal expansion, particularly in CD8+ T cells. Clonal expansion of both CD4+ and CD8+ blood T cells was observed from baseline to week 6 at doses 0.1 to 3.0 mg/kg. The antigen specificity of the clonally expanded peripheral T cells was not determined. After ivuxolimab, CD8+ T cells had more expanded clones than CD4+ T cells on average. Low levels of normalized T-cell clonal expansion were also shown by some nonresponding patients.

Patients with a history of autoimmune disease or receiving systemic immunosuppression were excluded from the trial. Peripheral blood for TCR sequencing was collected from all dose cohorts at baseline, on cycle 4 day 1, and on cycle 7 day 1. The samples were taken from a phase I, first-in-human, multicenter, open-label dose-escalation trial of ivuxolimab. Adults with locally advanced or metastatic head and neck squamous cell, hepatocellular, melanoma or renal cell carcinoma were enrolled in the trial. Before TCR sequencing, CD4+ T cells and CD8+ T cells were sorted from peripheral blood as separate populations. For sequencing of the TCRbeta CDR3 region, genomic DNA was extracted from the sorted cells. The immunoSEQ Assay was used for sequencing of TCRbeta CDR3 regions. This immuneACCESS table, as held by TCRdb, lists in-frame sequences with V and J called but not all clones. Of the missing ones, under half trace to an unresolved V gene in checked studies; the others have no known cause. The sample data list fewer than 75,000 clones, and approximately 86% of these were observed just once. Approximately 3% of the sample is taken by the ten largest.

The specimen comprised CD4+ or CD8+ T cells sorted from blood, sampled in a trial of the OX40 agonist ivuxolimab. This receptor was obtained from an adult with an advanced solid tumor such as melanoma, head and neck, liver or kidney cancer. The chain joins TRBV10-1 to TRBJ2-7, with no D gene named confidently. The CDR3 is CASSDSSYEQYF. The nucleotides are TGCGCCAGCAGTGACAGCTCCTACGAGCAGTACTTC.